These 3 T cell receptor beta chains originate from one sample sequenced in a study of T cell responses to AZD1222 COVID-19 vaccine. Assay used: immunoSEQ multiplex PCR; TCRdb lists only in-frame clones, some missing. The sample includes some 87,000 clones, approximately 89% of them seen just once. Source: peripheral blood, taken on day 0 of MenACWY control vaccination. All receptors come from an adult in good health.

This chain uses TRBV4-2 with TRBJ1-2; 8 bases agree with TRBD1. This CDR3 contains 16 residues. The V gene end was trimmed by 0 bases and the J gene end by 8 bases; junction bases not matched to a gene: 11. Germline CDR1 is LGHNA and CDR2 is YNFKEQ. The CDR3 sequence is CASSQDQRDRSRGYTF. CDR3 nucleotide sequence: TGTGCCAGCAGCCAAGATCAAAGGGACAGGAGTCGGGGCTACACCTTC.

The chain has TRBV19 and TRBJ1-1; D might be TRBD1 (6 bases). Trimming removed 5 bases from V and 2 bases from J, with 18 bases in between. CDR1 is LNHDA and CDR2 is SQIVND in the germline V gene (reference sequence). This CDR3 contains 16 residues. Here the CDR3 reads CASSDTGRWPNTEAFF. CDR3 DNA sequence: TGTGCCAGTAGTGATACAGGGAGGTGGCCTAACACTGAAGCTTTCTTT.

V usage is TRBV21-1 and J usage is TRBJ2-2; the D segment call TRBD2 is taken from the table without a DNA check. TRBV21-1 is termed a pseudogene. The CDR3 has 17 amino acids. In DNA form, the CDR3 reads TGTGCCAGCAGCCCGCGGACTAGCGGAACGAACACCGGGGAGCTGTTTTTT. This gives the protein CASSPRTSGTNTGELFF.